One and the same sample provided the 8 T cell receptor beta chains below, sequenced in a study of blood T cell repertoires in COVID-19. Only in-frame clones appear in the TCRdb table, and some are missing; sequencing was by immunoSEQ multiplex PCR. The table has 270,000 or so clones, around nine tenths seen once. Sequencing was performed on PBMCs or T cells enriched from blood (not recorded which). These receptors all stem from a woman younger than 30 who had recovered from COVID-19.

This chain links TRBV6-5 with TRBJ2-3; D might be TRBD1 (5 bases). Germline CDR1 reads MNHEY; CDR2 reads SVGAGI. Trimming left V 2 bases short and J 2 bases short, with 11 bases between. The CDR3 totals 15 residues. The CDR3 here is CASSYQDTDTDTQYF. The CDR3 DNA reads as TGTGCCAGCAGTTACCAGGACACTGACACAGATACGCAGTATTTT.

As to this clone: The junction does not match germline at one end; this may be a read error. The rearrangement joins TRBV14 to TRBJ1-5; no clear D gene. Germline V CDR1 and CDR2: SGHDN, FVKESK. This CDR3 region has 13 residues. In DNA, the CDR3 is TGTGCCAGCAGCAAAGATTCGGAGAAGCCCCAGCATTTT. This codes for CASSKDSEKPQHF.

V is TRBV29-1 and J is TRBJ2-1, with 8 bases that match TRBD2. Germline CDR1 SQVTM, CDR2 ANQGSEA. V trimming: 1 base; J trimming: 6 bases; junction bases outside the gene matches: 14. The CDR3 runs to 17 residues. As DNA, the CDR3 is TGCAGCGTTGAAGGCCCTGGAGGGACTAGTCTCCCCAATGAGCAGTTCTTC. This encodes CSVEGPGGTSLPNEQFF.

This clone was detected a few times. The chain uses TRBV27 and TRBJ2-7; TRBD1 agrees at 7 bases. The CDR3 contains 21 residues. Losses at the gene ends were 3 bases for V and 9 bases for J; bases not matched to a gene: 32. The V gene's germline CDR1 is MNHEY and CDR2 SMNVEV (reference sequence). CDR3 sequence reads: CASSLIVLGPSKQGTPNAQYF. The CDR3 nucleotides are TGTGCCAGCAGTTTGATCGTGTTGGGCCCGTCAAAACAGGGGACCCCAAACGCGCAGTACTTC.

The rearrangement joins TRBV28 to TRBJ2-7; D unclear. Germline V CDR1 and CDR2: MDHEN, SYDVKM. The CDR3 consists of 14 residues. V gave up 3 bases and J gave up 6 bases, with 15 bases separating them. Written as DNA, the CDR3 is TGTGCCAGCAGTTTCCACATCCCCCCCTCCGAGCAGTACTTC. It encodes CASSFHIPPSEQYF. Based on the CDR3 plus reference TRBV28 and TRBJ2-7, the full variable domain is DVKVTQSSRYLVKRTGEKVFLECVQDMDHENMFWYRQDPGLGLRLIYFSYDVKMKEKGDIPEGYSVSREKKERFSLILESASTNQTSMYLCASSFHIPPSEQYFGPGTRLTVT.

The rearrangement joins TRBV4-2 to TRBJ1-2, with D possibly TRBD1 on 5 matching bases. Germline loops: CDR1 LGHNA, CDR2 YNFKEQ. This CDR3 comprises 14 residues. Trimming cost V 0 bases and J 4 bases, with 9 bases left between them. CDR3 nucleotide sequence: TGTGCCAGCAGCCAAGAGGTGCAGGGCTATGGCTACACCTTC. Amino acids: CASSQEVQGYGYTF.

The chain combines TRBV6-5 with TRBJ2-7, with D perhaps TRBD2 (6 bases). The length of the CDR3 is 15 residues. Trimming left V 3 bases short and J 0 bases short, with 12 bases between. Germline V gene lookup returns CDR1 MNHEY and CDR2 SVGAGI. CDR3 loop: CASSYRRGSSYEQYF. The CDR3 DNA reads TGTGCCAGCAGTTATAGGCGGGGAAGCTCCTACGAGCAGTACTTC.

V usage is TRBV7-3 and J usage is TRBJ2-3; D is perhaps TRBD2 (6 bases). Germline V gene sequence: CDR1 SGHTA, CDR2 FQGTGA. Trimming cost V 0 bases and J 1 base, with 8 bases left between them. The CDR3 loop spans 15 amino acids. CDR3 loop: CASSLTGGGTDTQYF. As DNA, the CDR3 is TGTGCCAGCAGCTTAACCGGCGGGGGCACAGATACGCAGTATTTT.